Presented here are 17 T cell receptor beta chains from one specimen sequenced in a study of OX40 agonist ivuxolimab in advanced cancers. Profiled with immunoSEQ multiplex PCR; TCRdb holds only in-frame clones, not every one. Here the sample spans 40,000 to 50,000 clones, roughly 90% being singletons. The sample consisted of CD4+ or CD8+ T cells sorted from blood, taken in a trial of the OX40 agonist ivuxolimab. The receptors were gathered from an adult with an advanced solid tumor such as melanoma, head and neck, liver or kidney cancer.

The chain has TRBV11-1 and TRBJ1-1; TRBD1 is a possible D gene (5 bases). This CDR3 region has 15 residues. In germline, CDR1 is SGHAT, CDR2 FQDESV (reference sequence). The V end lost 1 base, the J end lost 0 bases, and 9 bases lay between the germline ends. CDR3 in DNA: TGTGCCAGCAGCTTAGTGGGGGTTATGAACACTGAAGCTTTCTTT. Protein product: CASSLVGVMNTEAFF.

V and J are TRBV18 and TRBJ2-1; 8 bases agree with TRBD1. Looked up from germline, CDR1 is KGHSH and CDR2 is LQKENI. The CDR3 has 14 amino acids. Trimming at V came to 3 bases and at J to 6 bases, leaving 4 bases not matched to a gene. The CDR3 DNA reads as TGTGCCAGCTCACCCGGACAGGGAAGCAATGAGCAGTTCTTC. It specifies CASSPGQGSNEQFF.

V gene TRBV29-1 combines with J gene TRBJ2-1, with a tentative D call TRBD2 (5 bases). The CDR3 has 14 residues. Germline V gene sequence: CDR1 SQVTM, CDR2 ANQGSEA. Trimming cost V 0 bases and J 6 bases, with 12 bases left between them. CDR3 bases: TGCAGCGTTGAAGATAGGGAGAGGACCAATGAGCAGTTCTTC. It specifies CSVEDRERTNEQFF.

CDR3 region: CASRLDRVKETQYF. The CDR3 nucleotides are TGTGCCAGCAGACTTGACAGGGTAAAAGAGACCCAGTACTTC. V usage is TRBV7-2 and J usage is TRBJ2-5, with TRBD1 identical over 7 bases. Germline V CDR1 and CDR2: SGHTA, FQGNSA. After removal of 6 bases from V and 3 bases from J, the junction contained 7 bases not matched to a gene. The CDR3 covers 14 residues.

V and J are TRBV13 and TRBJ1-1, with D hard to call. The germline CDR1 and CDR2 sequences are PRHDT and FYEKMQ (reference sequence). This CDR3 comprises 12 residues. Trimming took 5 bases from V and 7 from J, leaving 11 bases between them. The DNA of the CDR3 is TGTGCCAGCAGCCTCACCTTGGGTGAAGCTTTCTTT. Protein: CASSLTLGEAFF.

V usage is TRBV7-6 and J usage is TRBJ2-3; possible D gene TRBD2, 5 bases. The germline CDR1 and CDR2 sequences are SGHVS and FNYEAQ. This CDR3 comprises 16 residues. V was shortened by 5 bases and J by 4 bases, with 19 bases between the two germline ends. CDR3 nucleotides: TGTGCCAGCAGCGCGGCCGGGATCCAGCTCGCAGATACGCAGTATTTT. As protein: CASSAAGIQLADTQYF. The complete variable domain, with remaining parts taken from reference TRBV7-6 and TRBJ2-3, reads GAGVSQSPRYKVTKRGQDVALRCDPISGHVSLYWYRQALGQGPEFLTYFNYEAQQDKSGLPNDRFSAERPEGSISTLTIQRTEQRDSAMYRCASSAAGIQLADTQYFGPGTRLTVL.

The chain is built from TRBV6-6 and TRBJ1-5; 7 nucleotides align to TRBD1. The germline V gene has CDR1 MNHNY and CDR2 SVGAGI (reference sequence). The V gene end was trimmed by 8 bases and the J gene end by 0 bases; junction bases not matched to a gene: 4. The CDR3 has 14 amino acids. This chain's CDR3 is CASRGQNSNQPQHF. The CDR3, as DNA: TGTGCCAGCCGGGGACAGAATAGCAATCAGCCCCAGCATTTT.

J is TRBJ1-1 and V is TRBV5-5, with no clear D. The CDR3 totals 15 residues. V was pared by 0 bases and J by 8 bases, with 17 bases between. The germline CDR1 and CDR2 sequences are SGHKS and YYEKEE (reference sequence). CDR3 in DNA: TGTGCCAGCAGCTTGGGGACGGCGGAACGGTTGGAAGCTTTCTTT. This codes for CASSLGTAERLEAFF. Using reference TRBV5-5 and TRBJ1-1 for the parts outside the CDR3, the full variable domain is DAGVTQSPTHLIKTRGQQVTLRCSPISGHKSVSWYQQVLGQGPQFIFQYYEKEERGRGNFPDRFSARQFPNYSSELNVNALLLGDSALYLCASSLGTAERLEAFFGQGTRLTVV.

The gene calls are TRBV11-3 and TRBJ1-1, with D possibly matching TRBD1 (5 bases). With 1 base removed from V and 1 base from J, the gap between germline ends came to 10 bases. This CDR3 spans 15 amino acids. The germline gives CDR1 SGHNT, CDR2 YENEEA. CDR3 sequence: CASSLGQTSNTEAFF. The CDR3 nucleotides are TGTGCCAGCAGCTTAGGACAGACTTCGAACACTGAAGCTTTCTTT.

The genes are TRBV6-5 and TRBJ2-2, with unresolved D. Trimming cost V 7 bases and J 4 bases, with 13 bases left between them. Germline values: CDR1 MNHEY, CDR2 SVGAGI. The CDR3 runs 14 residues. The CDR3 DNA reads as TGTGCCAGCACCCGATCCAGCCTCACCGGGGAGCTGTTTTTT. Amino acid sequence: CASTRSSLTGELFF.

The chain links TRBV5-1 to TRBJ2-5; 7 nucleotides align to TRBD1. Germline values: CDR1 SGHRS, CDR2 YFSETQ. Losses at the gene ends were 4 bases for V and 1 base for J; bases not matched to a gene: 7. The CDR3 contains 15 residues. This CDR3 reads CASSPWGQIQETQYF. The CDR3 DNA follows: TGCGCCAGCAGCCCCTGGGGACAGATCCAAGAGACCCAGTACTTC.

This chain links TRBV7-2 with TRBJ2-7, with D possibly TRBD2 on 5 matching bases. V was trimmed by 1 base and J by 2 bases, leaving 12 bases between them. Germline-derived CDR1 and CDR2 are SGHTA and FQGNSA. This CDR3 has 15 amino acids. The CDR3 spells CASSLGRRPPYEQYF. DNA for the CDR3: TGTGCCAGCAGCTTAGGGCGGAGGCCCCCCTACGAGCAGTACTTC.

This chain joins TRBV30 and TRBJ1-5; D is perhaps TRBD1 (5 bases). Trimming cost V 4 bases and J 4 bases, with 17 bases left between them. The CDR3 loop spans 15 amino acids. Germline V gene data show CDR1 as GTSNPN and CDR2 as SVGIG (reference sequence). The chain's CDR3 is CAWNSMGRENQPQHF. CDR3 DNA: TGTGCCTGGAACTCCATGGGACGGGAGAATCAGCCCCAGCATTTT. The full variable domain, rest sourced from reference TRBV30 and TRBJ1-5, is SQTIHQWPATLVQPVGSPLSLECTVEGTSNPNLYWYRQAAGRGLQLLFYSVGIGQISSEVPQNLSASRPQDRQFILSSKKLLLSDSGFYLCAWNSMGRENQPQHFGDGTRLSIL.

The chain joins TRBV4-1 to TRBJ2-1; 10 bases match TRBD2. Germline CDR1 MGHRA, CDR2 YSYEKL. V shed 4 bases, J shed 5 bases, and the junction held 11 bases outside the gene matches. CDR3 length: 17 amino acids. CDR3 coding DNA: TGCGCCAGCAGCCGAGGACTAGCGGACGGCCCTCACAATGAGCAGTTCTTC. Protein product: CASSRGLADGPHNEQFF.

V gene TRBV11-2 combines with J gene TRBJ2-2; no reliable D call. The CDR3 loop spans 16 amino acids. CDR1 and CDR2 (germline): SGHAT, FQNNGV. Trimming took 5 bases from V and 6 from J, leaving 19 bases between them. CDR3 residues: CASSPPKRGSAGELFF. In DNA form, the CDR3 reads TGTGCCAGCAGCCCCCCCAAACGTGGTTCTGCCGGGGAGCTGTTTTTT.

The CDR3 is CASRGGVSTDTQYF. CDR3 DNA sequence: TGTGCCAGCAGGGGGGGGGTGAGCACAGATACGCAGTATTTT. The rearrangement uses TRBV11-3 and TRBJ2-3, with 7 bases fitting TRBD2. V dropped 6 bases and J dropped 0; count of bases not matched to a gene: 3. This CDR3 spans 14 amino acids. Germline CDR1 SGHNT, CDR2 YENEEA.

The J gene is TRBJ2-7, the V gene TRBV11-2; 11 bases are shared with TRBD2. The CDR3 covers 16 residues. From germline, CDR1 is SGHAT and CDR2 FQNNGV. J gave up 4 bases and V 0 bases, and 5 bases lay outside the gene matches. The CDR3 nucleotides read TGTGCCAGCAGCTTAGATAGCGGGGGGGCCGGGTACGAGCAGTACTTC. Amino acid sequence: CASSLDSGGAGYEQYF.